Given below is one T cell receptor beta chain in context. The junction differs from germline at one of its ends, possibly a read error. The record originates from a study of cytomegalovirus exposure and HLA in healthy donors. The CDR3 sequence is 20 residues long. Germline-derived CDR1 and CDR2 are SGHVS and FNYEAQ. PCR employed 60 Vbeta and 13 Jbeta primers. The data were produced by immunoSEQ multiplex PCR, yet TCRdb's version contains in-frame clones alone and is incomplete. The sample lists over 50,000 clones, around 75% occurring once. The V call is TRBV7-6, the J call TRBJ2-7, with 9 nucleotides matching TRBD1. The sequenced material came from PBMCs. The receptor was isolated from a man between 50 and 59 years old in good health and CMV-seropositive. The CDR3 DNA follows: TGTGCCAGCAGCCCTACCGCAGATTTTAACAGGGGGCGAAGCTCCTACGGGCAGTACTTC. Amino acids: CASSPTADFNRGRSSYGQYF.